This TCR beta chain was captured in a study of blood T cell repertoires in COVID-19. About the study: The United States, Italy and Spain were the sources of the acute and convalescent COVID-19 samples. In each case, the material was cDNA or gDNA derived from T cells, B-cell-depleted T cells, or PBMCs.

This CDR3 spans 12 amino acids. Losses at the gene ends were 3 bases for V and 4 bases for J; bases not matched to a gene: 1. Looked up from germline, CDR1 is SGHNT and CDR2 is YYREEE (reference sequence). Under the authors' procedure: Nucleated cell number was recorded as an estimate derived from reference gene primer amplification. Sequencing used immunoSEQ multiplex PCR; TCRdb keeps in-frame clones, though not all of them. V, J and clone size were drawn from that table, and D and trimming were deduced from the DNA. Here the sample spans 250,000 to 300,000 clones, about 86% being singletons. The chain couples TRBV5-4 to TRBJ2-7, with TRBD2 matching over 7 bases. Sequenced: peripheral blood. The clonotype was recovered from a young man with active or convalescent COVID-19. CDR3 amino acids: CASSWGGYEQYF. DNA of the CDR3: TGTGCCAGCAGCTGGGGGGGTTACGAGCAGTACTTC.